This TCR beta chain was documented in a study of blood T cell repertoires in COVID-19. About the research overall: The United States, Italy and Spain provided the acute and convalescent COVID-19 samples. The cDNA or gDNA used as material had been derived from T cells, B-cell-depleted T cells, or PBMCs.

Authors' methods: Estimated nucleated cell counts came from reference gene primer amplification. Clones were sequenced by immunoSEQ multiplex PCR, and TCRdb holds only the in-frame ones, with some missing. V and J calls and clone size are those listed in that table; D and trimming were worked out from the DNA. The sample comprises 50,000 to 60,000 clones, approximately 90% of which are singletons, and 3% to 4% rests with the top ten. Enrollment of patients from Seattle took place during active infection, with longitudinal follow-up. V lost 4 bases and J 5 bases, leaving 16 bases between the germline ends. The germline CDR1 and CDR2 sequences are KGHDR and SFDVKD. The CDR3 is made up of 16 amino acids.

The sequencing sample was made of peripheral blood. The gene calls are TRBV24-1 and TRBJ2-2; D possibly corresponds to TRBD1 (6 bases). This receptor was obtained from a man aged 35 to 55 with COVID-19, enrolled during active disease. CDR3 bases: TGTGCCACCAGTGACCCGGGACAACTTGGGACCGGGGAGCTGTTTTTT. Protein sequence: CATSDPGQLGTGELFF.